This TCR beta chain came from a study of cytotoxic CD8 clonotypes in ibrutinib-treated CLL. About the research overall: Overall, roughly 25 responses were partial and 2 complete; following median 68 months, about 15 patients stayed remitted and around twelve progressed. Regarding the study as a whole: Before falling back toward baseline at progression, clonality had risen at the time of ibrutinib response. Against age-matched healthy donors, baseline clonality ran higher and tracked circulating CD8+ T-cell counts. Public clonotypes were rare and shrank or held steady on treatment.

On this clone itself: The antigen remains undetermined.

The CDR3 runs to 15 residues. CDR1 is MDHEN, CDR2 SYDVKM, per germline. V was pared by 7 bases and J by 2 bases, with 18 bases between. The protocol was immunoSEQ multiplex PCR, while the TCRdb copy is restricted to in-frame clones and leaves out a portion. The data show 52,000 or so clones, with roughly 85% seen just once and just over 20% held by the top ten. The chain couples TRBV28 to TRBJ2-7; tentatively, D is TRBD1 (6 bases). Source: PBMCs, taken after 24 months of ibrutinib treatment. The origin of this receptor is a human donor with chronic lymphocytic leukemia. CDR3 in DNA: TGTGCCAGCATCCGATCTGGGGGCCAAGCCTACGAGCAGTACTTC. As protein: CASIRSGGQAYEQYF.